A single sample is the source of the 9 T cell receptor beta chains below, sequenced in a study of cytomegalovirus exposure and HLA in healthy donors. Primers: 60 Vbeta forward and 13 Jbeta reverse. Sequencing used immunoSEQ multiplex PCR; TCRdb keeps in-frame clones, though not all of them. Of about 86,000 clones in the sample, around 76% were seen once. Sequenced: PBMCs. The receptor set was obtained from a woman aged 50 to 65 in good health and CMV-seropositive.

J is TRBJ2-1 and V is TRBV30; 8 positions match TRBD2. Trimming took 5 bases from V and 7 from J; bases not matched to a gene: 10. The germline V gene has CDR1 GTSNPN and CDR2 SVGIG (reference sequence). The CDR3 extends over 14 amino acids. As DNA, the CDR3 is TGTGCCTGGGCCTGGGGAGCGGGAGAGAATGAGCAGTTCTTC. It encodes CAWAWGAGENEQFF.

This clone was found once. The chain couples TRBV4-1 to TRBJ1-2, with D tentatively TRBD1 (6 bases). CDR1 is MGHRA and CDR2 is YSYEKL in the germline V gene. Trimming took 2 bases from V and 4 from J, leaving 8 bases between them. The CDR3 runs 13 residues. The CDR3 DNA sequence: TGCGCCAGCAGCCAAACAGGGTTCTATGGCTACACCTTC. Translation: CASSQTGFYGYTF.

V is TRBV6-5 and J is TRBJ1-2, with D perhaps TRBD1 (5 bases). Germline CDR1 and CDR2: MNHEY and SVGAGI. The CDR3 extends over 14 amino acids. Trimming removed 0 bases from V and 8 bases from J, with 13 bases in between. CDR3: CASSYSKAGRGYTF. The CDR3 DNA follows: TGTGCCAGCAGTTACTCGAAGGCAGGGAGGGGCTACACCTTC.

V and J are TRBV6-1 and TRBJ2-7; 8 nucleotides line up with TRBD1. CDR3 size: 13 residues. Germline assignment: CDR1 MNHNS and CDR2 SASEGT. The trim removed 6 bases at V and 3 bases at J, leaving 4 bases unmatched. The CDR3 here is CASRDRANYEQYF. The DNA for the CDR3 is TGTGCCAGCAGGGACAGGGCCAACTACGAGCAGTACTTC.

This clone was detected only once. The chain recombines TRBV7-8 with TRBJ2-1, with D perhaps matching TRBD2 (5 bases). Germline V CDR1 and CDR2: SGHVS, FQNEAQ. V dropped 7 bases and J dropped 13 bases, with 14 bases sitting between them. CDR3 length: 11 amino acids. CDR3 DNA: TGTGCCAGCAAGTATAGGGAGCTTCAGTTCTTC. This gives the protein CASKYRELQFF.

This clone was detected only a few times. The chain recombines TRBV9 with TRBJ2-5; no clear D gene. V was shortened by 0 bases and J by 3 bases, with 9 bases between the two germline ends. The CDR3 length is 14 residues. Germline CDR1 is SGDLS and CDR2 is YYNGEE. The CDR3 reads CASSVGTVKETQYF. CDR3 coding DNA: TGTGCCAGCAGCGTAGGCACGGTGAAAGAGACCCAGTACTTC.

The genes are TRBV5-4 and TRBJ1-3, with 11 positions matching TRBD1. V lost 4 bases to trimming and J lost 2 bases; unmatched junction nucleotides: 5. CDR1 and CDR2 from the germline V gene are SGHNT and YYREEE (reference sequence). This CDR3 is 16 amino acids long. CDR3 sequence: CASSPDRGLPGNTIYF. CDR3 in DNA: TGTGCCAGCAGCCCGGACAGGGGGCTACCTGGAAACACCATATATTTT.

This chain joins TRBV4-2 and TRBJ2-7, with TRBD2 matching over 8 bases. Germline-derived CDR1 and CDR2 are LGHNA and YNFKEQ. The CDR3 runs to 14 residues. V trimming: 2 bases; J trimming: 4 bases; junction bases outside the gene matches: 4. In nucleotides, the CDR3 is TGTGCCAGCAGCCAACCTAGCGGGTTGTACGAGCAGTACTTC. Amino acids: CASSQPSGLYEQYF.

This chain joins TRBV16 and TRBJ1-5; the D is unclear. Germline lookup yields CDR1 KGHSY and CDR2 FQNENV. The CDR3 has 18 residues. The germline V and J ends were trimmed by 0 bases and 4 bases, with 19 bases remaining between them. CDR3 sequence (DNA): TGTGCCAGCAGCCAATCGAGTCCCGGGGAGTTGTCGAATCAGCCCCAGCATTTT. Translation: CASSQSSPGELSNQPQHF.